What follows are 5 T cell receptor beta chains derived from one specimen sequenced in a study of T-cell reconstitution after alpha-beta-depleted transplantation in children. The library targeted TCRbeta and was prepared with unique molecular identifiers. TCRdb re-analysed the PCR reads in MiXCR, keeping a single row per CDR3 protein. Among fewer than 700,000 distinct CDR3 sequences listed, under 30% were seen once. The material was PBMCs, mostly from graft donor cells, obtained 360 days after TCRalphabeta/CD19-depleted stem cell transplant. These receptors were obtained from a boy under two years old who had a stem cell transplant for acute myeloid leukemia, so the T cells may come from the graft donor.

This clonotype appeared a few times. The chain links TRBV12-3 or TRBV12-4 to TRBJ2-5; 14 positions match TRBD2. J was trimmed by 5 bases and V by 3 bases; bases with no gene match: 5. CDR3 length: 16 amino acids. The CDR3 is CASSFGLAGGWETQYF. CDR3 bases: TGTGCCAGCAGTTTTGGACTAGCGGGGGGTTGGGAGACCCAGTACTTC.

This clonotype showed up just a few times. The CDR3 DNA sequence: TGCAGCGTAGCCGGACAGGGGGGCTACACCTTC. Translating gives CSVAGQGGYTF. This chain connects TRBV29-1 to TRBJ1-2; 9 bases map to TRBD1. The CDR3 runs 11 residues. V shed 6 bases and J 8 bases; nucleotides not matched to a gene: 4. CDR1 is SQVTM and CDR2 is ANQGSEA in the germline V gene.

The chain recombines TRBV29-1 with TRBJ1-1, with D tentatively TRBD1 (5 bases). Germline V lookup: CDR1 SQVTM, CDR2 ANQGSEA. CDR3 size: 13 residues. Trimming took off 0 bases at V and 11 bases at J, with 16 bases between the two ends. The CDR3 reads CSVEDFTGVSAFF. The CDR3 DNA sequence: TGCAGCGTTGAAGATTTTACAGGCGTGAGCGCTTTCTTT.

This clonotype was detected only a few times. The chain joins TRBV6-5 to TRBJ1-2; 8 positions match TRBD1. There are 15 residues in the CDR3. After removal of 6 bases from V and 3 bases from J, the junction contained 9 bases not matched to a gene. The germline CDR1 and CDR2 sequences are MNHEY and SVGAGI. The CDR3 reads CASRSTGVEDYGYTF. DNA of the CDR3: TGTGCCAGCAGATCGACAGGGGTGGAGGACTATGGCTACACCTTC.

This clonotype was counted between two and nine times. The chain couples TRBV6-1 to TRBJ2-7, with TRBD1 matching 8 bases. The germline V gene has CDR1 MNHNS and CDR2 SASEGT. The CDR3 contains 14 residues. V dropped 5 bases and J dropped 3; count of bases not matched to a gene: 6. The CDR3 spells CASSPDREIYEQYF. CDR3 nucleotides: TGTGCCAGCAGTCCGGACAGGGAGATCTACGAGCAGTACTTC.